The rows below give T cell receptor beta chains drawn from one sample of a study of liver allograft versus peripheral blood T cells. TCRdb itself ran the reads through MiXCR, one entry per CDR3 protein. The sample contains more than 2,500 distinct CDR3 sequences, about 16% of which appear only once. Source of these receptors: a human patient who had a liver transplant. Some T cells may possibly be graft donor cells. CDR3s leave out the opening cysteine and the closing phenylalanine or tryptophan.

>TRBJ1-1|TRBV20-1
SAREGRMNTEAF
>TRBJ2-1|TRBV30
ACTGTEYNEQF
>TRBJ1-6|TRBV6-5
ASRPEGQGSPLH
>TRBJ1-5|TRBV28
ASRPDRGGQPQH
>TRBJ1-1|TRBV7-9
ASSSRQGRNTEAF
>TRBJ2-4|TRBV9
ASSVGGGKNIQY
>TRBJ2-3|TRBV13
ASSLLGSGTDTQY
>TRBJ2-1|TRBV28
ASSRTGRNEQF
>TRBJ2-1|TRBV27
ASSLSKVFLTSEQF
>TRBJ1-1|TRBV20-1
SASMGQSMNTEAF
>TRBJ2-5|TRBV24-1
ATSDLGAGQETQY
>TRBJ1-1|TRBV27
ASSLYESNTEAF
>TRBJ2-1|TRBV12-3/TRBV12-4
ASSLGSAYNEQF
>TRBJ2-7|TRBV27
ASQRASDSYEQY
>TRBJ2-7|TRBV27
ASSPRTSGNEQY
>TRBJ1-2|TRBV12-3/TRBV12-4
ASSIGGGYGYT
>TRBJ2-7|TRBV12-3/TRBV12-4
ASSRGGIGFYEQY
>TRBJ2-7|TRBV27
ASSLTQKGNEQY
>TRBJ2-1|TRBV6-5
ASSFGDYNEQF
>TRBJ1-2|TRBV20-1
SARDAIRDRVNYGYT
>TRBJ1-6|TRBV7-9
ASSPDNSPLH
>TRBJ2-3|TRBV10-2
ASSRTDIYDTQY
>TRBJ2-7|TRBV20-1
SATMDSSYEQY
>TRBJ1-1|TRBV6-1
ASSEAGVGTEAF
>TRBJ2-7|TRBV6-5
ASSYSLDSSYEQY
>TRBJ1-1|TRBV9
ASSDRAGATEAF
>TRBJ1-2|TRBV29-1
SVPMGSYGYT
>TRBJ2-1|TRBV7-9
ASSLYPQYGQF
>TRBJ2-5|TRBV10-2
ASRTDRGHETQY
>TRBJ2-7|TRBV6-1
ASSEPYGGSYEQY
>TRBJ2-2|TRBV18
ASSPVFYGLENTGELF
>TRBJ1-2|TRBV27
ASSYSTDRDGYT
>TRBJ2-1|TRBV27
ASSSPTSATYNEQF
>TRBJ2-2|TRBV7-9
ASSSRQNTGELF
>TRBJ2-7|TRBV6-6
ASSPNRYEQY
>TRBJ1-2|TRBV19
ATQWDGYT
>TRBJ2-1|TRBV11-1
ASSFQWNEQF
>TRBJ2-1|TRBV27
ASSPRDLHNEQF
>TRBJ1-2|TRBV9
ASSVEGASNYGYT
>TRBJ2-2|TRBV6-2/TRBV6-3
ASSYQDTGELF
>TRBJ1-1|TRBV18
ASSSRQGVNTEAF
>TRBJ1-1|TRBV7-9
ASSPTEGGEKAF